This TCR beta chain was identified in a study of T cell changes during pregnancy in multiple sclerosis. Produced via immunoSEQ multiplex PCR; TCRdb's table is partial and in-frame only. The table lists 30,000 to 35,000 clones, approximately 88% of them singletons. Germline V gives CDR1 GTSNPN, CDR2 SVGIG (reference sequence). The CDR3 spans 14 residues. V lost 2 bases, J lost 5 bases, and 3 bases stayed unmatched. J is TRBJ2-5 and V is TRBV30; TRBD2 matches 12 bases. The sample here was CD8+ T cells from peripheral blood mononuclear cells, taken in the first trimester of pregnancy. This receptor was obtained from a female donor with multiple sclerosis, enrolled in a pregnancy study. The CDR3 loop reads CAWSSLAGGETQYF. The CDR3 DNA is TGTGCCTGGAGTTCCCTAGCGGGAGGGGAGACCCAGTACTTC.